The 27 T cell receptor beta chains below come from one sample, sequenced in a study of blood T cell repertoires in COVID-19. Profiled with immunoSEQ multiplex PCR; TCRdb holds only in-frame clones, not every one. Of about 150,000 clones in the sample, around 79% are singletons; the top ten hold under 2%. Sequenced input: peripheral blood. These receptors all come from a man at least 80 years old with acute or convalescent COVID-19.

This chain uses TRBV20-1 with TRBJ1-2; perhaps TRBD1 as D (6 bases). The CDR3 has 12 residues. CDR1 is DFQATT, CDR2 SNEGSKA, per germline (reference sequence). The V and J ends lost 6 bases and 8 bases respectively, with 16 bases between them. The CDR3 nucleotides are TGCAGTGCCAGTAGGGGGTCTGACGGCTACACCTTC. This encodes CSASRGSDGYTF.

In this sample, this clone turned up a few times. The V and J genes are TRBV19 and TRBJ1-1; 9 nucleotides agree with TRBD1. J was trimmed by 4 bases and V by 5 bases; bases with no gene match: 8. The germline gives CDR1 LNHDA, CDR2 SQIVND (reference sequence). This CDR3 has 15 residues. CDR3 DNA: TGTGCCAGTAGTCCGGACAGGGGTTCGGGCACTGAAGCTTTCTTT. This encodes CASSPDRGSGTEAFF.

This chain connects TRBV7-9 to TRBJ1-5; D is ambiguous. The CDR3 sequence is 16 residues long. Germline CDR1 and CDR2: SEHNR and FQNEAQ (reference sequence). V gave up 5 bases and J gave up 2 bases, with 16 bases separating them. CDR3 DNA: TGTGCCAGCAGCCCCGGTCTGGGCTCGGGCAATCAGCCCCAGCATTTT. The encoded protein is CASSPGLGSGNQPQHF.

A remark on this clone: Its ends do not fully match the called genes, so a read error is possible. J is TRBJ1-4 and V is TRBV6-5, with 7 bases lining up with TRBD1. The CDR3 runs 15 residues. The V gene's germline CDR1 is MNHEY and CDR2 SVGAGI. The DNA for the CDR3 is TGTGCCAGCCGTTACAGGGGCGCAACTAATGAAAAACTGTTTTTT. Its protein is CASRYRGATNEKLFF.

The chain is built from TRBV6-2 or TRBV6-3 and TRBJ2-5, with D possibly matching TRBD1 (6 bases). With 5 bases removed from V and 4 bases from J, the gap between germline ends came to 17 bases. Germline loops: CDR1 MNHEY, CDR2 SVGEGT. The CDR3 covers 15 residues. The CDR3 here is CASSPGHPVGETQYF. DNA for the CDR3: TGTGCCAGCAGTCCGGGACACCCCGTCGGAGAGACCCAGTACTTC.

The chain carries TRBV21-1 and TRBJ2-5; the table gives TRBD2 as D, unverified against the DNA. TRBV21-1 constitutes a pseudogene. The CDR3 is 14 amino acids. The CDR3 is CASSKAVVPKTQYF. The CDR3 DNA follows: TGTGCCAGCAGCAAAGCCGTAGTTCCGAAGACCCAGTACTTC.

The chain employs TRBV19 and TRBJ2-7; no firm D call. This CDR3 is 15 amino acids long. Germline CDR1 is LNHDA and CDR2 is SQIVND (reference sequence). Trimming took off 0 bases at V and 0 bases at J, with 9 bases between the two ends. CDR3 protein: CASSIDLGHSYEQYF. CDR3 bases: TGTGCCAGTAGTATAGATCTGGGCCACTCCTACGAGCAGTACTTC. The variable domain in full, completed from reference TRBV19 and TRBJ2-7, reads DGGITQSPKYLFRKEGQNVTLSCEQNLNHDAMYWYRQDPGQGLRLIYYSQIVNDFQKGDIAEGYSVSREKKESFPLTVTSAQKNPTAFYLCASSIDLGHSYEQYFGPGTRLTVT.

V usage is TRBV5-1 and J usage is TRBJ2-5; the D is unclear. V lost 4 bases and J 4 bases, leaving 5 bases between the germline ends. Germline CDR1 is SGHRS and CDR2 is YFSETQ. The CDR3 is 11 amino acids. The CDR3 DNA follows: TGCGCCAGCAGCCTCAGAGAGACCCAGTACTTC. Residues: CASSLRETQYF.

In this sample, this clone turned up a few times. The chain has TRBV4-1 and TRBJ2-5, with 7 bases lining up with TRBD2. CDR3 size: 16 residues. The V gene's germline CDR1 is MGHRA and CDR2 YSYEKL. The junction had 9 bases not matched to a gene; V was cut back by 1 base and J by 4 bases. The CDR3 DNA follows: TGCGCCAGCAGCCAAGGACGACTAGCCCTGTCAGAGACCCAGTACTTC. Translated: CASSQGRLALSETQYF.

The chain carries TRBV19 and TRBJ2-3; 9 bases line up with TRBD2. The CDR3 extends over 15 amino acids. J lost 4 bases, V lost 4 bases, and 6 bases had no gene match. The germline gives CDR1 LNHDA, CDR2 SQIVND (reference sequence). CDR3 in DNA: TGTGCCAGTAGTAGGCAGCGGGGGGCGTCAGATACGCAGTATTTT. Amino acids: CASSRQRGASDTQYF.

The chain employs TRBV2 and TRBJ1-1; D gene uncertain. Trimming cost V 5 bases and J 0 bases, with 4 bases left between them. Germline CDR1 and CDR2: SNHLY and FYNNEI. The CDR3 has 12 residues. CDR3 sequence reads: CASSYLNTEAFF. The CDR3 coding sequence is TGTGCCAGCAGTTACTTGAACACTGAAGCTTTCTTT.

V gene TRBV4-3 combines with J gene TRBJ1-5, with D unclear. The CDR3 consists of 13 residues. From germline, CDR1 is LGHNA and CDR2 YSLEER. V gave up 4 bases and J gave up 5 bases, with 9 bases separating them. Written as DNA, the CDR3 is TGCGCCAGCAGCCTCACAGTCTATCAGCCCCAGCATTTT. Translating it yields CASSLTVYQPQHF.

The CDR3 spells CASSAAVGSASTDTQYF. CDR3 nucleotide sequence: TGTGCCAGCAGCGCCGCCGTGGGCTCCGCTAGCACAGATACGCAGTATTTT. The V gene is TRBV2, the J gene TRBJ2-3; no reliable D call. Germline lookup yields CDR1 SNHLY and CDR2 FYNNEI. The CDR3 contains 17 residues. Trimming shortened V by 6 bases and J by 0 bases, and 19 bases separated the two germline ends.

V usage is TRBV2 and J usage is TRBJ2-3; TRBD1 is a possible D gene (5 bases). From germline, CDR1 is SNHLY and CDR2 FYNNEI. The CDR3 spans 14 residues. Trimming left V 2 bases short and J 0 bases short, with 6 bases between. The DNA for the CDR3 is TGTGCCAGCAGTGAACGACAGAGCACAGATACGCAGTATTTT. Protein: CASSERQSTDTQYF.

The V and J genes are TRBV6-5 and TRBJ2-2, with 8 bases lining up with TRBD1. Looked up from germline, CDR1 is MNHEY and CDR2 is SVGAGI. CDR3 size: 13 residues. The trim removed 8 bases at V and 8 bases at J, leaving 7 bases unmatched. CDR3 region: CASDGQGMGELFF. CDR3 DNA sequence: TGTGCCAGCGACGGACAGGGCATGGGGGAGCTGTTTTTT.

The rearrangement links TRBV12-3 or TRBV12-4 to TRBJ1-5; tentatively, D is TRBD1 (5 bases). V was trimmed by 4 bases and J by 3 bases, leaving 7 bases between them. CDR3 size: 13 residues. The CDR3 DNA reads TGTGCCAGCAGTTACAGGAACAATCAGCCCCAGCATTTT. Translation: CASSYRNNQPQHF.

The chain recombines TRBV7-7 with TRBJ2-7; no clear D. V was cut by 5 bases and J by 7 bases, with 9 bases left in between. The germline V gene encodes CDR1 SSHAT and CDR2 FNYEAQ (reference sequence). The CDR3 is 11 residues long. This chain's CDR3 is CASSQSSEQYV. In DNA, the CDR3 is TGTGCCAGCAGCCAGTCCTCTGAGCAGTACGTC.

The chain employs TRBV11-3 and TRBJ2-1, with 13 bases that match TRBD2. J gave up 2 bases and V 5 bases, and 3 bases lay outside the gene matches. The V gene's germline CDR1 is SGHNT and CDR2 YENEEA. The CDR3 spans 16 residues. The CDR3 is CASSIGTSGAYNEQFF. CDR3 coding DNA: TGTGCCAGCAGCATAGGGACTAGCGGGGCCTACAATGAGCAGTTCTTC.

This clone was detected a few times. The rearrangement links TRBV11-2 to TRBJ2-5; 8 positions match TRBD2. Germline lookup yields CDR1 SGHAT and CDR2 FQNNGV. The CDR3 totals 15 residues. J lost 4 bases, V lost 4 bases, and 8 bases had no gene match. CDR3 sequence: CASSSLFGGAETQYF. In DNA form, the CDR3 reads TGTGCCAGCAGCTCTCTTTTCGGGGGGGCAGAGACCCAGTACTTC.

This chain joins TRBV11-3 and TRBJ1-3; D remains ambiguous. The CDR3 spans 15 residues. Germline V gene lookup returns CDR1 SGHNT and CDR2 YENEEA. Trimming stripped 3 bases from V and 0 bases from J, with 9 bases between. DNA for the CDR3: TGTGCCAGCAGCTTTGGCGGAACCTCTGGAAACACCATATATTTT. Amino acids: CASSFGGTSGNTIYF.

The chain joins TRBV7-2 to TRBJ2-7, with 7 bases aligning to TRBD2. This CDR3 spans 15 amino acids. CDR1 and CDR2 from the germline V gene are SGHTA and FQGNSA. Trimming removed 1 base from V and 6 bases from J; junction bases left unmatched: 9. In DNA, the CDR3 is TGTGCCAGCAGCTTAGACAGCGGGGACCTCCGCGAGCAGTACTTC. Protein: CASSLDSGDLREQYF.

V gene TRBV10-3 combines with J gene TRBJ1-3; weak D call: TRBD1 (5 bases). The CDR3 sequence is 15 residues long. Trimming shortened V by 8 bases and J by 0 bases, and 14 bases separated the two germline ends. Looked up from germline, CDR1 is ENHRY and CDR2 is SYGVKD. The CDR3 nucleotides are TGTGCCATCGGGGGGGGACGTGGCTCTGGAAACACCATATATTTT. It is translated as CAIGGGRGSGNTIYF.

The CDR3 loop reads CASSSGNYGYTF. CDR3 in DNA: TGTGCCAGCAGCTCGGGGAACTATGGCTACACCTTC. This chain connects TRBV5-6 to TRBJ1-2; D remains unclear. The CDR3 covers 12 residues. The V end was cut by 3 bases, the J end by 2 bases, with 5 bases between. Germline assignment: CDR1 SGHDT and CDR2 YYEEEE.

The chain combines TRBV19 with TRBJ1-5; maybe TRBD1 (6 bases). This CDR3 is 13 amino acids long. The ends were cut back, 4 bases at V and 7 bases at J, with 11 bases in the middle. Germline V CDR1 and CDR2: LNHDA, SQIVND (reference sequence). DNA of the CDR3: TGTGCCAGTAGTAAGGGGGATTGGCAGCCCCAGCATTTT. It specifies CASSKGDWQPQHF.

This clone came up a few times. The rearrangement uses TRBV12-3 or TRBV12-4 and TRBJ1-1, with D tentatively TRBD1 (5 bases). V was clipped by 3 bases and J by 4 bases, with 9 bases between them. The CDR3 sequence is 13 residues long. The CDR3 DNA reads TGTGCCAGCAGTTTTACCGGGGGCACTGAAGCTTTCTTT. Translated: CASSFTGGTEAFF.

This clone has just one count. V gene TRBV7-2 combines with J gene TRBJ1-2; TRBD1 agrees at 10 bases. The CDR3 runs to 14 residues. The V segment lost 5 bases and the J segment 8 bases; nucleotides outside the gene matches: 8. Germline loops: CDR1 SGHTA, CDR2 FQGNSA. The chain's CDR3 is CASSILTGGRGYTF. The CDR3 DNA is TGTGCCAGCAGCATTCTGACAGGGGGCCGCGGCTACACCTTC.

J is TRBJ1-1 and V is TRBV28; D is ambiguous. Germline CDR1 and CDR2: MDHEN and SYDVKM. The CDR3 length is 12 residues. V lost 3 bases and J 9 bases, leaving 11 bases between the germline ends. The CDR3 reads CASSLRAGKAFF. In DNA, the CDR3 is TGTGCCAGCAGTTTGCGCGCGGGGAAAGCTTTCTTT.